Listed below are T cell receptor beta chains from one sample, sequenced in a study of CD8 T cells in Susac syndrome. Each CDR3 protein gets one entry after TCRdb re-called the immunoSEQ multiplex PCR reads with MiXCR. The table includes more than 150,000 distinct CDR3 sequences, approximately 95% detected once. Sequences were obtained from CD4+ T cells from PBMCs. The receptors here all came from a human donor with Susac syndrome. Both conserved end residues are part of each CDR3. Each record gives: V gene, J gene, CDR3 protein.

>TRBV3-1|TRBJ2-2
CASSQNGANTGELFF
>TRBV3-1|TRBJ2-6
CASSERGPSGANVLTF
>TRBV7-2|TRBJ2-5
CAGAKGAKETQYF
>TRBV20-1|TRBJ2-1
CSARQQSVYNEQFF
>TRBV5-1|TRBJ2-7
CASSRTRGGLYEQYF
>TRBV20-1|TRBJ1-2
CSASPDRFGLKDRGGYTF
>TRBV9|TRBJ2-3
CASSVRLVEDTQYF
>TRBV5-6|TRBJ2-5
CASTTFGVTETQYF
>TRBV7-3|TRBJ1-2
CASSFVGDGANYGYTF
>TRBV7-2|TRBJ2-5
CASSLVGTSGGAVETQYF
>TRBV5-4|TRBJ2-1
CASSKRGAAYNEQFF
>TRBV29-1|TRBJ2-5
CSVAEETQYF
>TRBV7-7|TRBJ2-5
CASSFLVAGTQYF
>TRBV3-1|TRBJ1-4
CASSQDEIRTGSEKLFF
>TRBV30|TRBJ2-3
CAWTGSDTQYF
>TRBV12-3/TRBV12-4|TRBJ2-7
CASSDITYEQYF
>TRBV30|TRBJ1-2
CAWSQRFYGYTF
>TRBV7-9|TRBJ1-1
CASSLGSGTGNTEAFF
>TRBV27|TRBJ2-3
CASSLWLQGGDTQYF
>TRBV2|TRBJ2-7
CAIGGNSYEQYF
>TRBV30|TRBJ1-5
CAWSQGVDQPQHF
>TRBV5-6|TRBJ2-3
CASSSPTTWTISDTQYF
>TRBV20-1|TRBJ1-6
CSARAGGYNSPLHF
>TRBV3-1|TRBJ1-1
CASSQEPQDANKGAFF
>TRBV10-2|-
CASSEGLAGAYDTQHF
>TRBV15|TRBJ1-6
CATSNTGRDSPLHF
>TRBV4-2|TRBJ2-1
CASSPTNPGPRNEQFF
>TRBV5-1|TRBJ2-7
CASSLVLGPNSYEQYF
>TRBV29-1|TRBJ2-3
CSVRSGGLFDTQYF
>TRBV19|TRBJ2-5
CASKRSGQGQETQYF
>TRBV2|TRBJ2-2
CASSRMLAGATGELFF
>TRBV20-1|TRBJ1-1
CSARDHRPGSGAEAFF
>TRBV7-9|TRBJ2-1
CASSGLAGDSYNEQFF
>TRBV12-3/TRBV12-4|TRBJ2-7
CASSATSGALYEQYF
>TRBV29-1|TRBJ1-2
CSVDRLTNYGYTF
>TRBV6-6|TRBJ1-2
CASSSDATLNYGYTF
>TRBV18|TRBJ2-2
CASSPALWGTGELFF
>TRBV20-1|TRBJ2-3
CSASWASGGADDTQYF
>TRBV6-6|TRBJ1-1
CASRHQTEAFF
>TRBV12-3/TRBV12-4|TRBJ2-3
CASSLGWGLKYF
>TRBV29-1|TRBJ2-3
CSVATSGADTQYF
>TRBV7-3|TRBJ2-1
CASSLSPSWDEQFF
>TRBV6-1|TRBJ1-2
CASSRSGGRDYGYTF
>TRBV5-1|TRBJ1-2
CASSPGQPNYGYTF
>TRBV28|TRBJ2-3
CASSVSLAGYTDTQYF
>TRBV29-1|TRBJ1-1
CSVAWDITEAFF
>TRBV4-1|TRBJ2-1
CASSLSISGGLNEQFF
>TRBV4-3|TRBJ1-2
CASSQDGDRTYGYTF
>TRBV5-6|TRBJ2-5
CASSSEDRGYQETQYF
>TRBV29-1|TRBJ1-5
CSVDYGTGVDQPQHF
>TRBV11-2|TRBJ2-5
CASSLATGVGPETQYF